Each of the 5 T cell receptor beta chains below was sequenced from the same sample in a study of shared clonotypes between healthy human individuals. This table comes from immunoSEQ multiplex PCR, and its TCRdb copy is limited to in-frame clones, with some not included. The sample gives about 380,000 clones, roughly 96% of which show up once; approximately 0.3% is in the top ten. Sample: memory CD8+ T cells sorted from blood. The sample's subset: CD45RO+ cells pooled with CCR7-negative TemRA cells. Receptors originate from a man aged 30-40 years in good health.

The chain recombines TRBV30 with TRBJ2-7; no firm D call. The CDR3 loop spans 16 amino acids. Deletions cut 0 bases from V and 2 bases from J, with 17 bases between. Germline V CDR1 and CDR2: GTSNPN, SVGIG (reference sequence). CDR3 amino acids: CAWSVRTVRRPYEQYF. The CDR3 DNA follows: TGTGCCTGGAGTGTACGGACCGTTAGGCGGCCCTACGAGCAGTACTTC.

CDR3 DNA: TGTGCCAGCAGCTGGGACAGGGTCACCGGGGAGCTGTTTTTT. Its protein product is CASSWDRVTGELFF. V is TRBV6-5 and J is TRBJ2-2; 9 nucleotides agree with TRBD1. J was trimmed by 4 bases and V by 6 bases; bases with no gene match: 3. Germline V gene lookup returns CDR1 MNHEY and CDR2 SVGAGI. The CDR3 has 14 residues.

The chain has TRBV6-5 and TRBJ1-6, with D unclear. Germline CDR1 reads MNHEY; CDR2 reads SVGAGI. V was trimmed by 1 base and J by 7 bases, leaving 11 bases between them. This CDR3 has 15 amino acids. The DNA for the CDR3 is TGTGCCAGCAGTTACTTCGGCCCTCAAAATTCACCCCTCCACTTT. It codes for CASSYFGPQNSPLHF.

J is TRBJ2-7 and V is TRBV27; tentative D call: TRBD2 (7 bases). CDR1 and CDR2 from the germline V gene are MNHEY and SMNVEV (reference sequence). V was pared by 3 bases and J by 3 bases, with 12 bases between. This CDR3 is 14 amino acids long. The CDR3 sequence: CASSFKGGFYEQYF. The CDR3 DNA reads TGTGCCAGCAGTTTTAAGGGGGGGTTCTACGAGCAGTACTTC.

V gene TRBV10-3 combines with J gene TRBJ2-5; 8 bases align to TRBD1. The length of the CDR3 is 11 residues. Trimming cost V 8 bases and J 5 bases; bases outside gene matches: 1. Germline V gene data show CDR1 as ENHRY and CDR2 as SYGVKD. The CDR3 reads CAIRDRETQYF. In DNA, the CDR3 is TGTGCCATCCGGGACAGGGAGACCCAGTACTTC.